These 12 T cell receptor beta chains originate from one sample sequenced in a study of cytomegalovirus exposure and HLA in healthy donors. PCR primers comprised 60 Vbeta and 13 Jbeta primers. The method was immunoSEQ multiplex PCR; TCRdb's version includes in-frame clones alone and lacks a portion of them. The repertoire holds tens of thousands of clones, with 78% as singletons. The sample was PBMCs. The receptors stem from a man aged 35 to 55 in good health and CMV-seronegative.

This clone has only one observation. V is TRBV2 and J is TRBJ2-7; TRBD1 aligns across 9 bases. Germline CDR1 is SNHLY and CDR2 is FYNNEI. CDR3 size: 13 residues. Trimming at V came to 5 bases and at J to 6 bases, leaving 5 bases not matched to a gene. In DNA form, the CDR3 reads TGTGCCAGCAGTCTACAGGGGGCTGGCGAGCAGTACTTC. It codes for CASSLQGAGEQYF.

The CDR3 DNA follows: TGTGCCAGCTCACCAGGGTCGGGAACTCAGTTCTTC. This codes for CASSPGSGTQFF. The chain recombines TRBV18 with TRBJ2-1; possible D gene TRBD2, 5 bases. Trimming removed 2 bases at V and 13 bases at J, with 12 bases between. This CDR3 has 12 amino acids. Per germline, CDR1 KGHSH and CDR2 LQKENI.

The chain employs TRBV14 and TRBJ2-6; TRBD1 matches at 7 bases. The ends lost 1 base at V and 0 bases at J; junction bases unmatched: 0. The CDR3 totals 16 residues. CDR1 and CDR2 (germline): SGHDN, FVKESK. In nucleotides, the CDR3 is TGTGCCAGCAGCCAAGGGACAGGCTCTGGGGCCAACGTCCTGACTTTC. This gives the protein CASSQGTGSGANVLTF.

This rearrangement joins TRBV7-2 to TRBJ2-7; D unclear. Per germline, CDR1 SGHTA and CDR2 FQGNSA. V was trimmed by 5 bases and J by 2 bases, leaving 7 bases between them. This CDR3 comprises 12 residues. This CDR3 reads CASSPVPYEQYF. DNA for the CDR3: TGTGCCAGCAGCCCTGTCCCCTACGAGCAGTACTTC. The full variable domain, its missing parts supplied by reference TRBV7-2 and TRBJ2-7, is GAGVSQSPSNKVTEKGKDVELRCDPISGHTALYWYRQSLGQGLEFLIYFQGNSAPDKSGLPSDRFSAERTGGSVSTLTIQRTQQEDSAVYLCASSPVPYEQYFGPGTRLTVT.

This clone turned up a few times. A single base is all that separates this from a far larger clone, so a read error is likely. This sample includes further DNA sequences coding for the same CDR3. This chain links TRBV4-1 with TRBJ1-2; no definite D call. CDR3 size: 16 residues. Per germline, CDR1 MGHRA and CDR2 YSYEKL. CDR3 DNA sequence: TGCGCTAGCAGCCAAATCCAAGGAGGAACGAACTATGGCTACACCTTC. Its translation is CASSQIQGGTNYGYTF.

This sequence joins TRBV9 and TRBJ1-1, with 7 bases matching TRBD1. This CDR3 comprises 16 residues. Germline values: CDR1 SGDLS, CDR2 YYNGEE. V shed 2 bases and J 4 bases; nucleotides not matched to a gene: 11. CDR3 nucleotide sequence: TGTGCCAGCAGCGTCCATACTACGACAGGGAGCACTGAAGCTTTCTTT. It yields the protein CASSVHTTTGSTEAFF. Looking up the rest from reference TRBV9 and TRBJ1-1 gives the full variable domain: DSGVTQTPKHLITATGQRVTLRCSPRSGDLSVYWYQQSLDQGLQFLIQYYNGEERAKGNILERFSAQQFPDLHSELNLSSLELGDSALYFCASSVHTTTGSTEAFFGQGTRLTVV.

The V gene is TRBV18, the J gene TRBJ1-1; 7 bases are shared with TRBD1. The CDR3 contains 16 residues. Germline-derived CDR1 and CDR2 are KGHSH and LQKENI. J was trimmed by 1 base and V by 3 bases; bases with no gene match: 8. The CDR3 sequence: CASSPRDSRTNTEAFF. The CDR3 DNA follows: TGTGCCAGCTCACCGCGGGACAGCCGAACGAACACTGAAGCTTTCTTT.

The chain is built from TRBV9 and TRBJ2-7; 9 positions agree with TRBD1. Trimming removed 0 bases from V and 4 bases from J; junction bases left unmatched: 5. Germline loops: CDR1 SGDLS, CDR2 YYNGEE. This CDR3 region has 15 residues. The DNA for the CDR3 is TGTGCCAGCAGCGTAGCCACAGGGGGCATGTACGAGCAGTACTTC. It codes for CASSVATGGMYEQYF.

The V call is TRBV9, the J call TRBJ1-6; D gene ambiguous. With 0 bases removed from V and 0 bases from J, the gap between germline ends came to 10 bases. Germline V gene data show CDR1 as SGDLS and CDR2 as YYNGEE. The CDR3 is 17 amino acids. DNA for the CDR3: TGTGCCAGCAGCGTAGATTCGGGGAGCTCCTATAATTCACCCCTCCACTTT. Protein product: CASSVDSGSSYNSPLHF.

V and J are TRBV5-4 and TRBJ2-3, with 11 bases fitting TRBD2. This CDR3 is 16 amino acids long. Per germline, CDR1 SGHNT and CDR2 YYREEE (reference sequence). Trimming at V came to 4 bases and at J to 0 bases, leaving 4 bases not matched to a gene. The CDR3 region has the DNA TGTGCCAGCAGCGCGCGACTAGCGGGAAGCACAGATACGCAGTATTTT. This gives the protein CASSARLAGSTDTQYF.

The genes are TRBV5-1 and TRBJ2-5, with D maybe TRBD1 (5 bases). Trimming cost V 4 bases and J 4 bases, with 11 bases left between them. The CDR3 loop spans 13 amino acids. Per the germline V gene, CDR1 is SGHRS and CDR2 is YFSETQ. The CDR3, as DNA: TGCGCCAGCAGCCCAGGGTCTGGAGAGACCCAGTACTTC. Translation: CASSPGSGETQYF.

The V call is TRBV28, the J call TRBJ2-7, with D unclear. The CDR3 runs to 13 residues. The germline V and J ends were trimmed by 4 bases and 3 bases, with 10 bases remaining between them. The V gene's germline CDR1 is MDHEN and CDR2 SYDVKM. The CDR3 sequence: CASSSSGFYEQYF. In DNA, the CDR3 is TGTGCCAGCAGTTCCTCGGGTTTCTACGAGCAGTACTTC.